This is a list of T cell receptor beta chains from one sample in a study of cytomegalovirus exposure and HLA in healthy donors. Assay: immunoSEQ multiplex PCR; the TCRdb copy retains only in-frame clones and omits some. Here the sample spans about 120,000 clones, about three quarters being singletons. Material for sequencing was PBMCs. The source is a woman aged 40 to 55 in good health and CMV-seropositive. Each CDR3 is given without its conserved first and last residue.

>TRBJ2-2|TRBV7-6
ASSWRENTGELF
>TRBJ2-7|TRBV10-3
ATRLAGGTYEQY
>TRBJ2-6|TRBV6-4
ASSPGLGGSGANVLT
>TRBJ2-5|TRBV5-4
ASSWGTSGRRETQY
>TRBJ2-5|TRBV18
ASSTNQGAQETQY
>TRBJ2-7|TRBV6-1
ASSDMGGREQY
>TRBJ1-5|TRBV19
ASDLQGVNQPQH
>TRBJ1-3|TRBV6-5
ASSRGQGNTIY
>TRBJ2-1|TRBV7-8
ASSSRLVSSYNEQF
>TRBJ2-2|TRBV6-1
ASRKGNAGELF
>TRBJ1-4|TRBV7-2
ASSLAGVRGEKLF
>TRBJ2-1|TRBV7-3
ASSLAAYNEQF
>TRBJ1-5|TRBV9
ASSSDGTVNQPQH
>TRBJ2-1|TRBV5-1
ASSPIHSSGNSYNEQF
>TRBJ2-3|TRBV6-5
ASGHRGRGDTQY
>TRBJ1-1|TRBV5-1
ASSPDRGRAF
>TRBJ2-1|TRBV7-9
ASSLAGGLYNEQF
>TRBJ2-1|TRBV15
ATSEQGSYYNEQF
>TRBJ1-2|TRBV11-2
ASSRGREGYT
>TRBJ2-5|TRBV9
ASSRGLAGQETQY
>TRBJ2-2|TRBV11-2
ASEGFLTGELF
>TRBJ2-1|TRBV6-4
ASSRGGEYEQF
>TRBJ2-1|TRBV9
ASSVRTSGGSSYNEQF
>TRBJ2-7|TRBV6-6
ASGTTSSLGEQY
>TRBJ1-4|TRBV7-9
ASSLGLRDSTNEKLF
>TRBJ1-5|TRBV2
ASSGGLSGGQPQH
>TRBJ2-7|TRBV5-1
ASSGTGGMIEQY
>TRBJ2-2|TRBV9
ASSPPALAGGLITGELF
>TRBJ2-7|TRBV11-2
ASSRAQRATYEQY
>TRBJ1-5|TRBV6-5
ASSYSGVGSNQPQH
>TRBJ1-3|TRBV9
ASSVGQGVGGNTIY
>TRBJ1-2|TRBV7-8
ASSLDRTGANYGYT
>TRBJ1-4|TRBV5-4
ASSLRTGDKEKLF
>TRBJ1-5|TRBV18
ASSPGEGQPQH
>TRBJ2-7|TRBV6-1
ASSWEGTGTYEQY
>TRBJ1-3|TRBV6-5
ASSKQGSGNTIY
>TRBJ2-5|TRBV25-1
ASSDVDSQETQY
>TRBJ1-3|TRBV18
ASSPESSSGNTIY
>TRBJ1-5|TRBV4-1
ASSQDEVEQPQH
>TRBJ1-2|TRBV2
ASQKDRDGYT
>TRBJ2-4|TRBV5-1
ASSLSRQGGTAKNIQY
>TRBJ2-7|TRBV9
ASSLSGGDYEQY
>TRBJ2-3|TRBV7-9
ASSFQVDTQY
>TRBJ1-2|TRBV30
AWVRQGTYGYT
>TRBJ2-3|TRBV19
ASSIRSGRVDTQY
>TRBJ1-3|TRBV4-3
ASSQGTGIFSGNTIY